The rows below give T cell receptor delta chains drawn from one sample of a study of human gamma delta and Vdelta1 T cells. TCRdb reprocessed the PCR reads through CATT. In the table there are around 6,000 delta-chain clones, 40% to 50% of which are singletons. For these receptors, no antigen is known. The sample taken for sequencing was Vdelta1 gamma-delta T cells from blood grown in culture (DOT cells). Receptors originate from a human donor in good health. The CDR3 runs from the conserved cysteine through the conserved F or W. Each record gives: D gene, J gene, clone size, V gene, CDR3 protein, CDR3 DNA. D genes are given only for firm matches. Size tells how often a clone was seen (once, few, many) or the class of an expanded clone, and some rows leave it out.

>TRDD3|TRDJ1|NA|TRDV1
CALGEEGDSRSSSADKLIF
TGTGCTCTTGGGGAAGAGGGGGATTCCCGTTCGAGTTCGGCCGATAAACTCATCTTT
>NA|TRDJ1|NA|TRDV1
CALGELIFRPENTDKLIF
TGTGCTCTTGGGGAACTAATCTTCCGCCCAGAGAACACCGATAAACTCATCTTT
>TRDD3|TRDJ1|large|TRDV1
CALGELSTRYFLKGQDWGIRKSTDKLIF
TGTGCTCTTGGGGAACTTAGTACGCGCTACTTCCTAAAGGGGCAAGACTGGGGGATACGAAAATCCACCGATAAACTCATCTTT
>TRDD3|TRDJ1|NA|TRDV1
CALALLGDRGYTDKLIF
TGTGCTCTTGCTCTCCTGGGGGATAGAGGGTACACCGATAAACTCATCTTT
>TRDD3|TRDJ1|NA|TRDV1
CALGELNQEPLRWGTTYTDKLIF
TGTGCTCTTGGGGAACTTAACCAGGAACCCCTACGCTGGGGGACAACGTACACCGATAAACTCATCTTT
>TRDD3|TRDJ1|NA|TRDV1
CALGGPPENGGTKLIF
TGTGCTCTTGGGGGGCCCCCCGAAAATGGGGGAACAAAACTCATCTTT
>TRDD3|TRDJ1|NA|TRDV1
CALGELGGPRVLGDTGDKLIF
TGTGCTCTTGGGGAACTAGGGGGTCCTAGAGTACTGGGGGATACCGGCGATAAACTCATCTTT
>NA|TRDJ1|NA|TRDV1
CALGARGHVNWEKRDTDKLIF
TGTGCTCTTGGGGCACGAGGCCACGTCAACTGGGAAAAAAGAGACACCGATAAACTCATCTTT
>NA|TRDJ1|NA|TRDV1
CALGELPYTDKLIF
TGTGCTCTTGGGGAACTGCCTTACACCGATAAACTCATCTTT
>TRDD3|TRDJ3|NA|TRDV1
CALEGDRGSWDTRQMFF
TGTGCTCTTGAGGGGGATAGAGGCTCCTGGGACACCCGACAGATGTTTTTC
>NA|TRDJ1|NA|TRDV1
CALGEPLSLRSYTDKLIF
TGTGCTCTTGGGGAGCCTCTATCACTCCGATCGTACACCGATAAACTCATCTTT
>TRDD3|TRDJ1|NA|TRDV1
CALGEPISLGDTNTDKLIF
TGTGCTCTTGGGGAACCCATATCTTTGGGGGATACTAACACCGATAAACTCATCTTT
>NA|TRDJ1|NA|TRDV1
CALGELELRGYTDKLIF
TGTGCTCTTGGGGAACTAGAATTAAGAGGGTACACCGATAAACTCATCTTT
>NA|TRDJ1|medium-sized|TRDV1
CALGEPPYTDKLIF
TGTGCTCTTGGGGAACCCCCCTACACCGATAAACTCATCTTT
>TRDD3|TRDJ1|NA|TRDV1
CALGELNHLSGTGGYAPDKLIF
TGTGCTCTTGGGGAACTAAATCACTTATCAGGTACTGGGGGATACGCGCCCGATAAACTCATCTTT
>NA|TRDJ1|NA|TRDV1
CALGSPPSYSGGYRFGTDKLIF
TGTGCTCTTGGGAGCCCCCCTTCCTACTCTGGGGGATATCGATTTGGGACCGATAAACTCATCTTT
>NA|TRDJ1|few|TRDV1
CALGDAEPTNNLADTRGTVLYTDKLIF
TGTGCTCTTGGGGACGCCGAACCTACCAACAACCTGGCGGATACTCGGGGGACGGTCCTGTACACCGATAAACTCATCTTT
>TRDD3|TRDJ1|few|TRDV1
CALGVRSNPKLVSLGDTSDKLIF
TGTGCTCTTGGGGTCCGAAGCAACCCCAAATTGGTATCACTGGGGGATACATCCGATAAACTCATCTTT
>TRDD3|TRDJ1|few|TRDV1
CALGELPSGGYPTNKLIF
TGTGCTCTTGGGGAACTTCCTTCTGGGGGATACCCTACAAATAAACTCATCTTT
>NA|TRDJ1|NA|TRDV1
CALGERQVLRSTPEMYTDKLIF
TGTGCTCTTGGGGAACGGCAGGTCCTACGATCTACTCCAGAAATGTACACCGATAAACTCATCTTT
>NA|TRDJ1|few|TRDV1
CALGDGGVLYTDKLIF
TGTGCTCTCGGAGATGGGGGTGTATTGTACACCGATAAACTCATCTTT
>NA|TRDJ1|NA|TRDV1
CALGDNSLRYPKAGKLIF
TGTGCTCTTGGGGATAACAGCCTTCGTTATCCGAAAGCCGGTAAACTCATCTTT
>TRDD3|TRDJ1|NA|TRDV1
CALGEHHPKYDWGIRILDTDKLIF
TGTGCTCTTGGGGAACATCATCCTAAATATGACTGGGGGATACGCATTTTGGACACCGATAAACTCATCTTT
>TRDD3|TRDJ1|NA|TRDV3
CAFKGDRYTDKLIF
TGTGCCTTTAAGGGGGATAGGTACACCGATAAACTCATCTTT
>TRDD3|TRDJ1|NA|TRDV1
CALGETSANSRPLGEGIIF
TGTGCTCTTGGGGAAACCTCGGCTAATTCACGGCCACTGGGGGAGGGAATCATCTTT
>TRDD3|TRDJ1|NA|TRDV1
CALGRPTLGDSDKLIF
TGTGCTCTTGGGAGGCCTACACTGGGGGATTCCGATAAACTCATCTTT
>TRDD3|TRDJ1|NA|TRDV1
CALGERPASNGLGDKYTNKLIF
TGTGCTCTTGGGGAACGGCCCGCAAGCAATGGGCTGGGGGATAAGTACACCAATAAACTCATCTTT
>TRDD2|TRDJ1|few|TRDV1
CALGDAFLLQRYDPLRDYTDKLIF
TGTGCTCTTGGGGACGCGTTCCTACTTCAAAGGTACGACCCCCTACGAGATTACACCGATAAACTCATCTTT
>NA|TRDJ1|NA|TRDV1
CALGPLGGGPSLYTDKLIF
TGTGCTCTTGGGCCCCTTGGGGGGGGTCCTTCACTTTACACCGATAAACTCATCTTT
>TRDD3|TRDJ1|few|TRDV1
CALGELVVGDTPARKLIF
TGTGCTCTTGGGGAACTAGTTGTGGGGGATACCCCAGCCCGTAAACTCATCTTT
>NA|TRDJ1|NA|TRDV1
CALGEYGVTDTDKLIF
TGTGCTCTTGGGGAATATGGGGTGACGGACACCGATAAACTCATCTTT
>TRDD3|TRDJ1|NA|TRDV1
CALGGHPCTGGYCGSKAPATDKLIF
TGTGCTCTTGGGGGGCATCCGTGTACTGGGGGATACTGTGGTAGTAAAGCCCCGGCTACCGATAAACTCATCTTT
>TRDD3|TRDJ1|few|TRDV1
CALGELVYWGIRRSRTTDKLIF
TGTGCTCTTGGGGAACTAGTGTACTGGGGGATACGCCGGTCCCGTACCACCGATAAACTCATCTTT
>TRDD3|TRDJ1|NA|TRDV1
CALGEWLPLLGVADKLIF
TGTGCTCTTGGGGAATGGTTACCCTTACTGGGGGTGGCCGATAAACTCATCTTT
>NA|TRDJ1|NA|TRDV1
CALGELVPPSDMRAPYTDKLIF
TGTGCTCTTGGGGAACTAGTTCCCCCTTCCGACATGAGGGCTCCGTACACCGATAAACTCATCTTT
>NA|TRDJ1|NA|TRDV1
CALGDNPVVATDKLIF
TGTGCTCTTGGGGATAACCCGGTGGTGGCCACCGATAAACTCATCTTT
>TRDD3|TRDJ1|few|TRAV38-2/DV8
CAYRSANQPSYVSRTGGNTDKLIF
TGTGCTTATAGGAGCGCGAATCAGCCATCCTACGTGAGTAGGACTGGGGGAAACACCGATAAACTCATCTTT
>TRDD3|TRDJ1|NA|TRDV1
CALGDYGVLGVLTTYTDKLIF
TGTGCTCTTGGGGATTACGGGGTACTGGGGGTACTCACCACCTACACCGATAAACTCATCTTT
>TRDD3|TRDJ1|NA|TRDV1
CALGVRVFELPPGTGGLLYTDKLIF
TGTGCTCTTGGGGTGAGGGTCTTTGAACTCCCCCCGGGTACTGGGGGACTACTGTACACCGATAAACTCATCTTT
>NA|TRDJ1|NA|TRDV1
CALGEVGRGLVTDKLIF
TGTGCTCTTGGGGAAGTTGGTAGGGGATTGGTCACCGATAAACTCATCTTT
>NA|TRDJ1|NA|TRDV1
CALGEPHLPTAWGVTDKLIF
TGTGCTCTTGGGGAACCACACCTTCCCACGGCTTGGGGGGTGACCGATAAACTCATCTTT
>NA|TRDJ1|NA|TRDV1
CALGTAFLLCKKDCTLSGGDTDKLIF
TGTGCTCTTGGGACTGCCTTCCTACTGTGCAAGAAGGATTGTACTTTATCTGGGGGAGACACCGATAAACTCATCTTT
>NA|TRDJ1|few|TRDV1
CALGGPGYTDKLIF
TGTGCTCTTGGGGGGCCGGGGTACACCGATAAACTCATCTTT
>NA|TRDJ1|once|TRDV1
CALGGVDWPSYTDKLIF
TGTGCTCTTGGGGGAGTGGACTGGCCAAGCTACACCGATAAACTCATCTTT
>NA|TRDJ1|few|TRDV1
CALGAPNLYSNTDKLIF
TGTGCTCTTGGGGCTCCTAACCTATACTCAAACACCGATAAACTCATCTTT
>TRDD3|TRDJ1|few|TRDV1
CALGAWGIRPLTDKLIF
TGTGCTCTTGGGGCCTGGGGGATACGCCCCCTCACCGATAAACTCATCTTT
>TRDD3|TRDJ1|NA|TRDV1
CALGEGPPHPGWLILGDTTYTDKLIF
TGTGCGCTTGGGGAAGGACCCCCCCATCCGGGTTGGTTAATACTGGGGGATACTACGTACACCGATAAACTCATCTTT
>TRDD3|TRDJ1|NA|TRDV1
CALGGDMASWGINGELIF
TGTGCTCTTGGGGGAGATATGGCCTCCTGGGGGATAAACGGAGAACTCATCTTT
>NA|TRDJ1|NA|TRDV1
CALGALPSLRGDLTDKLIF
TGTGCTCTTGGGGCACTCCCTTCCCTACGTGGGGACCTCACCGATAAACTCATCTTT
>NA|TRDJ1|NA|TRDV1
CALGEPTLGGSTDKLIF
TGTGCTCTTGGGGAGCCAACCTTGGGGGGCTCTACCGATAAACTCATCTTT
>TRDD3|TRDJ1|few|TRDV1
CALGDRVLGDTRPYYTDKLIF
TGTGCTCTTGGGGATCGCGTACTGGGGGATACGCGCCCTTACTACACCGATAAACTCATCTTT
>TRDD3|TRDJ1|NA|TRDV1
CALGELVGRLYWGMYTDKLIF
TGTGCTCTTGGGGAACTAGTAGGTCGCCTCTACTGGGGGATGTACACCGATAAACTCATCTTT
>TRDD3|TRDJ2|few|TRDV1
CALGVRLGSLTAQLFF
TGTGCTCTTGGGGTTCGACTGGGGAGTTTGACAGCACAACTCTTCTTT
>NA|TRDJ1|medium-sized|TRDV1
CALGELTPGHTRSYKLIF
TGTGCTCTTGGGGAACTGACCCCCGGGCACACAAGGTCCTATAAACTCATCTTT
>TRDD3|TRDJ1|NA|TRDV1
CALGEQFPDWGIRGPSKLIF
TGTGCTCTTGGGGAACAATTTCCTGACTGGGGGATACGGGGGCCCTCTAAACTCATCTTT
>TRDD3|TRDJ1|few|TRDV1
CALGELSDPIWQVKSWGINKLIF
TGTGCTCTTGGGGAACTAAGCGACCCGATTTGGCAGGTAAAATCGTGGGGGATAAATAAACTCATCTTT
>NA|TRDJ1|medium-sized|TRDV1
CALGEPAPDEYCDKLIF
TGTGCTCTTGGGGAACCAGCCCCTGACGAGTACTGTGATAAACTCATCTTT